This passage covers 4 T cell receptor beta chains from one sample sequenced in a study of T cell clones after liver transplantation. TCRdb's table, derived via immunoSEQ multiplex PCR, lists solely in-frame clones and lacks some. The sample records 85,000 to 130,000 clones, approximately 78% being singletons. The material sequenced was CD4+ T cells from blood, taken before liver transplant. These receptors all come from a human donor who received a liver transplant.

V usage is TRBV11-2 and J usage is TRBJ1-2, with D perhaps TRBD1 (6 bases). This CDR3 is built from 15 residues. V was clipped by 5 bases and J by 7 bases, with 20 bases between them. CDR1 is SGHAT, CDR2 FQNNGV, per germline. The CDR3 sequence: CASSQQPGQLSGYTF. CDR3 DNA: TGTGCCAGCAGCCAACAGCCGGGACAACTAAGTGGCTACACCTTC.

V is TRBV6-1 and J is TRBJ1-5; D might be TRBD1 (5 bases). This CDR3 region has 16 residues. Germline lookup yields CDR1 MNHNS and CDR2 SASEGT. The V and J ends lost 4 bases and 7 bases respectively, with 20 bases between them. This CDR3 reads CASSGEGLQGGQPQHF. For the CDR3, the DNA is TGTGCCAGCAGTGGAGAGGGCTTGCAGGGAGGGCAGCCCCAGCATTTT.

This clone was detected only a few times. V and J are TRBV5-1 and TRBJ1-2; D is undetermined. Trimming removed 4 bases at V and 13 bases at J, with 26 bases between. The CDR3 is 15 residues long. CDR1 and CDR2 (germline): SGHRS, YFSETQ. In DNA form, the CDR3 reads TGCGCCAGCAGCGCGGCCCAGCTGATGAGGGAGAGTCTCACCTTC. Translating it yields CASSAAQLMRESLTF.

The chain couples TRBV19 to TRBJ2-7, with D perhaps matching TRBD1 (5 bases). V shed 5 bases and J shed 4 bases, with 12 bases lying between them. The CDR3 totals 13 residues. Per germline, CDR1 LNHDA and CDR2 SQIVND (reference sequence). In DNA, the CDR3 is TGTGCCAGTAGTCCGGCAGGGAAATACGAGCAGTACTTC. Encoded protein: CASSPAGKYEQYF.